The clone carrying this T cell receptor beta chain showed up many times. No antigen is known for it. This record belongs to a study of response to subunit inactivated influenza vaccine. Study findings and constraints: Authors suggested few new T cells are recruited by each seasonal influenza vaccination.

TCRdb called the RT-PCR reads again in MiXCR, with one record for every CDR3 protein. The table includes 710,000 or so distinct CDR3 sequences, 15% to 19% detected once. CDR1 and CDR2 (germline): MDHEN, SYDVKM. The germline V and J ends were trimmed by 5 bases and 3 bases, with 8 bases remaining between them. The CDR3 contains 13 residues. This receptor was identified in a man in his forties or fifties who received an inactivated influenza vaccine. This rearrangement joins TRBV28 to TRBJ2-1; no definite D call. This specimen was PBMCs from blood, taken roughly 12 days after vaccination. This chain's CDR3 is CASSTSGYNEQFF. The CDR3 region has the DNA TGTGCCAGCAGTACGTCAGGCTACAATGAGCAGTTCTTC.